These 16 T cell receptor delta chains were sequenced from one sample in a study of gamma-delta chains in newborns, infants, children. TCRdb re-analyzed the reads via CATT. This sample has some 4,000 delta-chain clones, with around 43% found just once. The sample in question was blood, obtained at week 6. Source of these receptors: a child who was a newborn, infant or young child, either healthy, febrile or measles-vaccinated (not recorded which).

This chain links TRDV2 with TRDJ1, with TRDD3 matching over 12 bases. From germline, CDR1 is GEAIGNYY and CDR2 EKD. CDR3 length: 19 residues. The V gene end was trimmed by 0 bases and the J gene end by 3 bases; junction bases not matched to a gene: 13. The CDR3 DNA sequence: TGTGCCTGTGACACCGGAGGGTACTGGGGGATACTTGGAGCCGATAAACTCATCTTT. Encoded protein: CACDTGGYWGILGADKLIF.

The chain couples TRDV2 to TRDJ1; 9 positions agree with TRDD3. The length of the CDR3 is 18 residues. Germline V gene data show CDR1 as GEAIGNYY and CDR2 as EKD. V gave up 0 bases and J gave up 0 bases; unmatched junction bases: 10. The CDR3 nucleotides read TGTGCCTGTGACACCCTGACCGATGCTGGGGGATACACCGATAAACTCATCTTT. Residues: CACDTLTDAGGYTDKLIF.

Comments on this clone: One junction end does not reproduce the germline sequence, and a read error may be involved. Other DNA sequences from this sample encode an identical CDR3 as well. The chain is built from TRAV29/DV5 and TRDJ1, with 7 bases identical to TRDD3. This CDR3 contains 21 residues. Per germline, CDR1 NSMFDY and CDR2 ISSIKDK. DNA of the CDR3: TGCGCAGCAAGCCACTTATCTTCTCCGGGGGGTGGGGGAATGTACACCGATAAACTCATCTTT. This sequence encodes CAASHLSSPGGGGMYTDKLIF.

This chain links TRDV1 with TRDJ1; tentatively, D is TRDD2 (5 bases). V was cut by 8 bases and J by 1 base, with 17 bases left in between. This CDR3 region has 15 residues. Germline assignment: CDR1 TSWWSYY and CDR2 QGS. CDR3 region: CALFPGPKATDKLIF. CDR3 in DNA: TGTGCTCTTTTTCCCGGTCCTAAGGCCACCGATAAACTCATCTTT.

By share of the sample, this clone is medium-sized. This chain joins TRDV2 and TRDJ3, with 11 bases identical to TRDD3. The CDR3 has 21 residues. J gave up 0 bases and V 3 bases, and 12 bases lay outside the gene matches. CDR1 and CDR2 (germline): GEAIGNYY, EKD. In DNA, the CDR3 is TGTGCCTGTGACTCCGTACTGGGGGATAGTGCTAGCTCCTGGGACACCCGACAGATGTTTTTC. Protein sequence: CACDSVLGDSASSWDTRQMFF.

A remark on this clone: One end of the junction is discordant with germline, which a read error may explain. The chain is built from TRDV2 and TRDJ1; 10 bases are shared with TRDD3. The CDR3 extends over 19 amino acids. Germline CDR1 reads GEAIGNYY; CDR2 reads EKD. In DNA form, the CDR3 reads TGTGCCTGTGACCCTTTAACTGGGGGATCCCGCGTATACACCGATAGACTCATCTTT. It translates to CACDPLTGGSRVYTDRLIF.

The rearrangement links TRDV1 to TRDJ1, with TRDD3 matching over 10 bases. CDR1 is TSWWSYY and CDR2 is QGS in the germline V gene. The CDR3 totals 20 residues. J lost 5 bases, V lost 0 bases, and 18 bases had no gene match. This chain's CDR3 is CALGELPSSVWGIVADKLIF. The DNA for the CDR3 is TGTGCTCTTGGGGAACTTCCCTCCTCCGTCTGGGGGATAGTAGCGGATAAACTCATCTTT.

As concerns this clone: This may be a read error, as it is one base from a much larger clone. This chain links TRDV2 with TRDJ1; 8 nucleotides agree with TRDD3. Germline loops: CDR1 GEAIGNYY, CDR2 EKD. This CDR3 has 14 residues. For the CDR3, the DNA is TGTGCCTGTGACACCTGGGGGATCACCGGTAAACTCATCTTT. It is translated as CACDTWGITGKLIF.

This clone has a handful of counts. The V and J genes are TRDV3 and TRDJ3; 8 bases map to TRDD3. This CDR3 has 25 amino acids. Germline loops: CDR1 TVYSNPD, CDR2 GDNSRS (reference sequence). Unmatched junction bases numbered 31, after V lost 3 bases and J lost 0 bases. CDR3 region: CAFALFPERKRDGGFSSWDTRQMFF. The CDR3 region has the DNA TGTGCCTTCGCCCTCTTCCCAGAGAGGAAGAGGGATGGGGGATTTAGCTCCTGGGACACCCGACAGATGTTTTTC.

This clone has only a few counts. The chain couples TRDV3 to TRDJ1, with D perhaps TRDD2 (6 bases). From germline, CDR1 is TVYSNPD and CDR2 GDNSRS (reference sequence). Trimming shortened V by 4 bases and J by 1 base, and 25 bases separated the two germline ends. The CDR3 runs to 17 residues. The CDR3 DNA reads TGTGCCTCACCCCCGGCCTTCCGATATTCCTCCACCGATAAACTCATCTTT. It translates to CASPPAFRYSSTDKLIF. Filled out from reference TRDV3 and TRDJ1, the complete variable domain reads CDKVTQSSPDQTVASGSEVVLLCTYDTVYSNPDLFWYRIRPDYSFQFVFYGDNSRSEGADFTQGRFSVKHILTQKAFHLVISPVRTEDSATYYCASPPAFRYSSTDKLIFGKGTRVTVEP.

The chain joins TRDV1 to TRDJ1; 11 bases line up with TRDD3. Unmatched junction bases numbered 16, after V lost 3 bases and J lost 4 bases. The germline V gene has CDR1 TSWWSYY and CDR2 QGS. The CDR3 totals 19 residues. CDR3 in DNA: TGTGCTCTTGGGGAGGGTTTTCCTACTGTGGGGGATACGTACGATAAACTCATCTTT. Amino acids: CALGEGFPTVGDTYDKLIF.

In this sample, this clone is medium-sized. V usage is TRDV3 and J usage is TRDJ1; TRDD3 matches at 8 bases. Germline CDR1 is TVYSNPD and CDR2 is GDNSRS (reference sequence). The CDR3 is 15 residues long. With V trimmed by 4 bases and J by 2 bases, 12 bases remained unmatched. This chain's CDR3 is CASKSRGIDTDKLIF. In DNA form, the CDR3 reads TGTGCCTCAAAAAGCCGGGGGATAGATACCGATAAACTCATCTTT.

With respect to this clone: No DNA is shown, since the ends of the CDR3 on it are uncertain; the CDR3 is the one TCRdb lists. The CDR3 reads CALGDWVYWGIRAPGTDKLTF. The V and J genes are TRDV1 and TRDJ1; whether TRDD3, the table's D call, matches the DNA was not checked. The CDR3 numbers 21 amino acids, ends counted. Looked up from germline, CDR1 is TSWWSYY and CDR2 is QGS.

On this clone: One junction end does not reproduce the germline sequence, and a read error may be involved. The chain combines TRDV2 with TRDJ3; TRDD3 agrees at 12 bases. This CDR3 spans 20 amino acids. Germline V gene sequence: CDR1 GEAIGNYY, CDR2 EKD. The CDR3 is CACDKVLGDTPSWDIRQMFF. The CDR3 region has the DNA TGTGCCTGTGACAAAGTACTGGGGGATACCCCCTCCTGGGACATCCGACAGATGTTTTTC.

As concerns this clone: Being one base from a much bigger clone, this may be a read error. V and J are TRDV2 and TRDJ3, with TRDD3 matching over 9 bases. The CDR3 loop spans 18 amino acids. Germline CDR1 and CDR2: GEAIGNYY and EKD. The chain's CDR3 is CACDTAGGYSWGTRQMFF. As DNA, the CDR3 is TGTGCCTGTGACACCGCAGGGGGATACTCCTGGGGCACCCGACAGATGTTTTTC.

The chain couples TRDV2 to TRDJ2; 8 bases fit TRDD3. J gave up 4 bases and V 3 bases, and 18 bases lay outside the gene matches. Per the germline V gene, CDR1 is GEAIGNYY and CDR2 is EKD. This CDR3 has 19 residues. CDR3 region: CACDALTGGLGRETAQLFF. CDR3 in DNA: TGTGCCTGTGACGCGCTTACTGGGGGTCTGGGGCGGGAGACAGCACAACTCTTCTTT.